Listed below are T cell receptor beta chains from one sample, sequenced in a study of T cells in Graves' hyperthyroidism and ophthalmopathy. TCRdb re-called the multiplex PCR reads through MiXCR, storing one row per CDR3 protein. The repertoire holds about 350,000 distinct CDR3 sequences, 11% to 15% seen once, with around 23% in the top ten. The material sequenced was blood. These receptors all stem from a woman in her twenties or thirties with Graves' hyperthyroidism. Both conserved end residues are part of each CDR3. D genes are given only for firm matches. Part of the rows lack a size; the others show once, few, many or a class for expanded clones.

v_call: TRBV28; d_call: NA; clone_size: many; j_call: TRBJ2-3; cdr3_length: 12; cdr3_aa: CASSVSTDTQYF; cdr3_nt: TGTGCCAGCAGTGTCAGCACAGATACGCAGTATTTT
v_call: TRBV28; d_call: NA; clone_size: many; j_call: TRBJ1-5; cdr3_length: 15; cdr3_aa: CASSFSQASNQPQHF; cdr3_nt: TGTGCCAGCAGTTTCTCTCAAGCTAGCAATCAGCCCCAGCATTTT
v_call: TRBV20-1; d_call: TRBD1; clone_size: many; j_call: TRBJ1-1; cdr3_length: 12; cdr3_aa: CSAEGARTEAFF; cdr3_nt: TGCAGTGCTGAGGGGGCGAGGACTGAAGCTTTCTTT
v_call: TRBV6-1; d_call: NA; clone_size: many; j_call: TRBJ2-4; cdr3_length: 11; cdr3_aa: CASREGDIQYF; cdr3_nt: TGTGCCAGCAGGGAGGGGGACATTCAGTACTTC
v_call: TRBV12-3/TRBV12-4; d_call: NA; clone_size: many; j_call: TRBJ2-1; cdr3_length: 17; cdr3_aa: CASRALGRTSSYNEQFF; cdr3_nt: TGTGCCAGCAGGGCCCTTGGGCGGACCAGCTCCTACAATGAGCAGTTCTTC
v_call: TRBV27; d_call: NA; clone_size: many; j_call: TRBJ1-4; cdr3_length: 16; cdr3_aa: CASSLAGANLNEKLFF; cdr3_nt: TGTGCCAGCAGCCTGGCGGGGGCCAACCTTAATGAAAAACTGTTTTTT
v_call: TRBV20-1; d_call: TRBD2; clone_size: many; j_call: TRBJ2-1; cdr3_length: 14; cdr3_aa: CSARRLAGVNEQFF; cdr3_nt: TGCAGTGCTAGACGTCTAGCGGGAGTCAATGAGCAGTTCTTC
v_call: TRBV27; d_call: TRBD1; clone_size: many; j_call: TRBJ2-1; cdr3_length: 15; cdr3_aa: CASRDRGLSYNEQFF; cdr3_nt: TGTGCCAGCCGGGACAGGGGGCTTTCTTACAATGAGCAGTTCTTC
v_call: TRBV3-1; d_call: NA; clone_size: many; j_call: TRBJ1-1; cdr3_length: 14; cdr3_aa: CASSPVPGGTEAFF; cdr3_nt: TGTGCCAGCAGTCCAGTGCCGGGGGGCACTGAAGCTTTCTTT
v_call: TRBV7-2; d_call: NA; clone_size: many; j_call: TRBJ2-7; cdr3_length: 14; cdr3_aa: CASSNWDGTYEQYF; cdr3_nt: TGTGCCAGCAGCAATTGGGACGGCACCTACGAGCAGTACTTC
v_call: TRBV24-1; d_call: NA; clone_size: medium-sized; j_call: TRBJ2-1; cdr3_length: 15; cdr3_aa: CATSDLERDNNEQFF; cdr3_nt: TGTGCCACCAGTGATTTAGAACGGGACAACAATGAGCAGTTCTTC
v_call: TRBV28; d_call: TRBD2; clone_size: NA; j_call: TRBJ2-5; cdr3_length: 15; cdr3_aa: CASIPSGRYQETQYF; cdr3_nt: TGTGCCAGCATTCCTAGCGGACGGTACCAAGAGACCCAGTACTTC
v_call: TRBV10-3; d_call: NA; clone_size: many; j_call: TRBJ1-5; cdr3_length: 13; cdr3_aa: CAIRKGGDQPQHF; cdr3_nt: TGTGCCATCAGAAAAGGGGGGGATCAGCCCCAGCATTTT